This entry is about one TCR beta chain. The sample is drawn from a study of blood T cell repertoires in COVID-19. Study-wide background: Sites across the United States, Italy and Spain contributed samples from acute and convalescent COVID-19. T cells, B-cell-depleted T cells, or PBMCs supplied cDNA or gDNA.

The CDR3 is 14 amino acids. Trimming cost V 5 bases and J 3 bases; bases outside gene matches: 7. The germline CDR1 and CDR2 sequences are SGHTA and FQGNSA. In the original workflow: The assay estimated nucleated cells by amplifying reference gene primers. The method was immunoSEQ multiplex PCR; TCRdb's version includes in-frame clones alone and lacks a portion of them. From that table come the V and J calls and clone size; the DNA was used to work out D and trimming. Here the sample spans over 70,000 clones, 80% to 90% being singletons. This clonotype was sampled from a human donor in a cohort sampled during active COVID-19. Sequences were obtained from peripheral blood. The V and J genes are TRBV7-2 and TRBJ2-7; 7 positions match TRBD1. CDR3 region: CASSANRGFYEQYF. In nucleotides, the CDR3 is TGTGCCAGCAGCGCGAACAGGGGATTCTACGAGCAGTACTTC.